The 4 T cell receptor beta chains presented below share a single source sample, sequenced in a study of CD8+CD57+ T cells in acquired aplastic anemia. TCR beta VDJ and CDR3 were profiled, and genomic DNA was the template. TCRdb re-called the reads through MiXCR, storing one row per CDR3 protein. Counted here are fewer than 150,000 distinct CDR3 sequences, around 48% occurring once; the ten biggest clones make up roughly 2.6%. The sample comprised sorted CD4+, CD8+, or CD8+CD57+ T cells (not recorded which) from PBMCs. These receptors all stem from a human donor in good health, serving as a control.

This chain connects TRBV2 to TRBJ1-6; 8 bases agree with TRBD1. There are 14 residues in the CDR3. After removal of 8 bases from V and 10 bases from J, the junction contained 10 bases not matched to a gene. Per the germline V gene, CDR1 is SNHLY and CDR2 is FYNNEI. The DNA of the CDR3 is TGTGCCAGCGATGGTGGGACAGGCTGGTCACCCCTCCACTTT. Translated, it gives CASDGGTGWSPLHF.

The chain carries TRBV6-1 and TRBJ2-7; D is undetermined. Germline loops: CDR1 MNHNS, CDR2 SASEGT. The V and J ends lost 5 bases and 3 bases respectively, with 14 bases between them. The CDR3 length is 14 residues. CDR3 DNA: TGTGCCAGCAGTCGACAACGTTTAAGCTACGAGCAGTACTTC. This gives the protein CASSRQRLSYEQYF.

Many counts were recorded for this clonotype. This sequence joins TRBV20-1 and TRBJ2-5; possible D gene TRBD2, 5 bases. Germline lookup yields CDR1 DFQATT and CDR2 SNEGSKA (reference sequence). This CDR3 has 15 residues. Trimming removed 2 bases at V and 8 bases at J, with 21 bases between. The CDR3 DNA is TGCAGTGCTAGATCTGACACCCAGAGGGTAGATACCCAGTACTTC. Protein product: CSARSDTQRVDTQYF.

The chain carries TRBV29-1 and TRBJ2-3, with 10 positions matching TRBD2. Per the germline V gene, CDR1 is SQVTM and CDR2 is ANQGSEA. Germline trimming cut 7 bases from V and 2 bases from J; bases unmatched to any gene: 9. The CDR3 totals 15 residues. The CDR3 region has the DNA TGCAGCGAGGCTCCTAGCGGGAGTTTCACAGATACGCAGTATTTT. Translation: CSEAPSGSFTDTQYF.